The rows below give T cell receptor beta chains drawn from one sample of a study of T cell responses to AZD1222 COVID-19 vaccine. The table came from immunoSEQ multiplex PCR; TCRdb's copy has only in-frame clones and leaves some out. The profile covers roughly 150,000 clones, with 80% to 95% appearing a single time and approximately 7% taken by the ten largest. The source was peripheral blood, collected 28 days after the second AZD1222 dose. These receptors all stem from an adult who received the AZD1222 COVID-19 vaccine. Both conserved end residues are part of each CDR3.

J gene	V gene	CDR3 protein
TRBJ1-5	TRBV4-2	CASSQDRGQPQHF
TRBJ2-7	TRBV5-1	CASSLDRVLPYEQYF
TRBJ1-6	TRBV7-2	CASSLRQGINSPLHF
TRBJ2-1	TRBV7-9	CASSPRGSSYNEQFF
TRBJ2-5	TRBV11-1	CASSFPNQETQYF
TRBJ2-2	TRBV5-1	CASSLGDTRRLTGELFF
TRBJ2-3	TRBV7-9	CASSPKTSGSTDTQYF
TRBJ2-3	TRBV5-1	CASSRSGGPFSTDTQYF
TRBJ2-7	TRBV13	CASSLGLVVYEQYF
TRBJ2-7	TRBV5-1	CASSQGLYEQYF
TRBJ2-2	TRBV30	CAWSVHRELFF
TRBJ2-7	TRBV2	CASSPLRGPYEQYF
TRBJ1-4	TRBV7-9	CASSLGQGPNEKLFF
TRBJ1-4	TRBV7-9	CASSQDRIDEKLFF
TRBJ2-7	TRBV7-8	CASSLVGDSDTSGQYF
TRBJ1-2	TRBV5-6	CASSLDRVVYGYTF
TRBJ1-3	TRBV14	CASSQEGNLSSGNTIYF
TRBJ1-1	TRBV6-1	CASSELWGTRNTEAFF
TRBJ1-5	TRBV6-5	CASSTLGPMRQPQHF
TRBJ1-2	TRBV6-5	CASRAGVGYGYTF
TRBJ2-3	TRBV28	CASSGGFTDTQYF
TRBJ1-2	TRBV6-1	CASSEPDRVSYGYTF
TRBJ1-5	TRBV6-7	CASSCGDMCQPQHF
TRBJ1-2	TRBV12-3/TRBV12-4	CASSDQGATGYTF
TRBJ1-1	TRBV19	CASSPPRTEAFF
TRBJ2-7	TRBV5-5	CASSLEFYEQYF
TRBJ2-4	TRBV11-2	CASSPRGAGSKNIQYF
TRBJ1-3	TRBV28	CASSGDGTIYF